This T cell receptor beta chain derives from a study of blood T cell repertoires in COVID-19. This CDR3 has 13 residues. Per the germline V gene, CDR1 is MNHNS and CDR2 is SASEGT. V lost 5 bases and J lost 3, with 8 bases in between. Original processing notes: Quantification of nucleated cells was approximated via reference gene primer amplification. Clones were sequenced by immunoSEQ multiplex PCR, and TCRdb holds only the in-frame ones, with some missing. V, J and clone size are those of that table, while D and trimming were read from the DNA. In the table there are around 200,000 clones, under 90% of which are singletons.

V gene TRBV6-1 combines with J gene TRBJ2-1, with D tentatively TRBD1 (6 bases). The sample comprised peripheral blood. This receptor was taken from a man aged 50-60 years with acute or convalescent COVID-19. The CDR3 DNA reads TGTGCCAGCAGTAAACAGGGCTACAATGAGCAGTTCTTC. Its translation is CASSKQGYNEQFF.